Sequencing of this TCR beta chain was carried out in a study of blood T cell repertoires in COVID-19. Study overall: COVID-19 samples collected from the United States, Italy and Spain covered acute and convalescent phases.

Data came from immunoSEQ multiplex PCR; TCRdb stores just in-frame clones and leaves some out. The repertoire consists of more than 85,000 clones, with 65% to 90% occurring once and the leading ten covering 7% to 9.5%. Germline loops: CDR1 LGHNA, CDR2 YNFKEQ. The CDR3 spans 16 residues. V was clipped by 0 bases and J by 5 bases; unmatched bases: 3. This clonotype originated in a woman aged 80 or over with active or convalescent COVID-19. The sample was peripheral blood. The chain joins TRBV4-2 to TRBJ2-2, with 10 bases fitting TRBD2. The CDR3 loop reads CASSQELAGGTGELFF. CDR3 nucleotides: TGTGCCAGCAGCCAAGAGTTAGCGGGGGGAACCGGGGAGCTGTTTTTT.